These 20 T cell receptor beta chains were sequenced from one sample in a study of beta chain features in type 1 diabetes (dated 2018 in TCRdb). Results and caveats for the whole study, not just this receptor: A moderate but significant shortening of TCRB CDR3 length was observed in type 1 diabetes patients in all four CD4+ subsets.

The antigens for these receptors are not known. Preparation of the library involved the immunoSEQ multiplex PCR assay. The entire isolated RNA was reverse transcribed using the High Capacity cDNA Reverse Transcription Kit, and thus expressed TCRB transcripts were sequenced. Here the immuneACCESS table is served through TCRdb, limited to in-frame sequences with V and J called. Missing clones are a known gap in these copies; in checked studies unresolved V genes cover under half, and the rest lacks a known reason. Present in this sample are a few hundred thousand clones, 24% of which were seen just once. The ten largest clones represent about 0.011% of the sample. Sequencing used naive CD4+ T cells from blood. Interpreted using the paper, the cell subset or site label stands for: true naive CD4+ T cells. The receptor source for this set is a woman in her 30s with type 1 diabetes.

This clone showed up just a few times. The genes are TRBV7-3 and TRBJ2-4; 9 bases fit TRBD2. J lost 8 bases, V lost 3 bases, and 14 bases had no gene match. CDR3 size: 17 residues. The V gene's germline CDR1 is SGHTA and CDR2 FQGTGA. Here the CDR3 reads CASSFLRGSGSGDIQYF. As DNA, the CDR3 is TGTGCCAGCAGCTTCCTGCGGGGTAGCGGGAGTGGGGACATTCAGTACTTC.

V usage is TRBV19 and J usage is TRBJ2-3; no firm D call. CDR1 is LNHDA and CDR2 is SQIVND in the germline V gene (reference sequence). Deletions cut 5 bases from V and 0 bases from J, with 21 bases between. The CDR3 is 18 amino acids. The CDR3 bases are TGTGCCAGTAGTGCACTCCTAGGATCCTCCAGAAGCACAGATACGCAGTATTTT. It translates to CASSALLGSSRSTDTQYF.

The gene calls are TRBV7-2 and TRBJ2-1, with a weak D call TRBD1 (6 bases). Trimming left V 0 bases short and J 3 bases short, with 9 bases between. CDR3 size: 15 residues. The germline V gene encodes CDR1 SGHTA and CDR2 FQGNSA. CDR3 DNA: TGTGCCAGCAGCTTAGCACAGGGTAGCTACAATGAGCAGTTCTTC. Amino acids: CASSLAQGSYNEQFF.

This clone was seen a few times. The chain employs TRBV5-1 and TRBJ1-1; TRBD1 agrees at 9 bases. This CDR3 comprises 15 residues. Per the germline V gene, CDR1 is SGHRS and CDR2 is YFSETQ. Unmatched junction bases numbered 9, after V lost 4 bases and J lost 5 bases. The CDR3 nucleotides are TGCGCCAGCAGCAACAAGGACAGGGGCGGAACTGAAGCTTTCTTT. This sequence encodes CASSNKDRGGTEAFF.

The chain combines TRBV30 with TRBJ2-7, with D possibly TRBD1 on 5 matching bases. Per germline, CDR1 GTSNPN and CDR2 SVGIG (reference sequence). This CDR3 contains 11 residues. Deletions cut 2 bases from V and 6 bases from J, with 8 bases between. The CDR3 nucleotides are TGTGCCTGGAGTAGCAGGGTCGAGCAGTACTTC. Translation gives CAWSSRVEQYF.

The chain has TRBV19 and TRBJ2-7, with D perhaps matching TRBD2 (6 bases). Trimming removed 3 bases at V and 5 bases at J, with 11 bases between. The germline V gene encodes CDR1 LNHDA and CDR2 SQIVND (reference sequence). The CDR3 length is 13 residues. CDR3 loop: CASSILEGDEQYF. Written as DNA, the CDR3 is TGTGCCAGTAGTATCTTGGAGGGCGACGAGCAGTACTTC.

This sequence joins TRBV11-2 and TRBJ2-5; D call uncertain. Germline V gives CDR1 SGHAT, CDR2 FQNNGV. CDR3 size: 14 residues. Trimming removed 1 base at V and 1 base at J, with 7 bases between. CDR3 coding DNA: TGTGCCAGCAGCTTAGCCCCCTTCCAAGAGACCCAGTACTTC. It translates to CASSLAPFQETQYF.

The chain has TRBV28 and TRBJ2-7; D is perhaps TRBD1 (6 bases). Germline V gene sequence: CDR1 MDHEN, CDR2 SYDVKM. This CDR3 region has 13 residues. V lost 6 bases to trimming and J lost 3 bases, with 12 bases between them. The CDR3 sequence: CASRFTDSYEQYF. Here the CDR3 DNA reads TGTGCCAGCAGGTTTACGGACAGCTACGAGCAGTACTTC. Variable domain in full (rest from reference TRBV28 and TRBJ2-7): DVKVTQSSRYLVKRTGEKVFLECVQDMDHENMFWYRQDPGLGLRLIYFSYDVKMKEKGDIPEGYSVSREKKERFSLILESASTNQTSMYLCASRFTDSYEQYFGPGTRLTVT.

This chain joins TRBV29-1 and TRBJ1-1; possible D gene TRBD1, 5 bases. CDR3 length: 15 residues. Germline-derived CDR1 and CDR2 are SQVTM and ANQGSEA. The DNA for the CDR3 is TGCAGTGTCCGCGGGGCAGCGACATCGAACACTGAAGCTTTCTTT. It encodes CSVRGAATSNTEAFF.

CDR3 in amino acids: CASSQVRPEGTSGRKTQYF. The CDR3 DNA reads TGCGCCAGCAGCCAAGTACGGCCTGAAGGGACTAGCGGGAGAAAGACCCAGTACTTC. The chain carries TRBV4-1 and TRBJ2-5, with TRBD2 matching 14 bases. The germline gives CDR1 MGHRA, CDR2 YSYEKL. The CDR3 runs to 19 residues. Trimming took 1 base from V and 6 from J; bases not matched to a gene: 13.

This chain uses TRBV7-9 with TRBJ2-1, with no clear D. The CDR3 is 14 residues long. The germline CDR1 and CDR2 sequences are SEHNR and FQNEAQ (reference sequence). Deletions cut 5 bases from V and 3 bases from J, with 11 bases between. The CDR3 reads CASSQRADYNEQFF. DNA of the CDR3: TGTGCCAGCAGCCAGCGTGCGGACTACAATGAGCAGTTCTTC.

The table lists this clone with a few counts. The genes are TRBV29-1 and TRBJ2-1, with D possibly TRBD2 on 5 matching bases. CDR1 is SQVTM and CDR2 is ANQGSEA in the germline V gene. Trimming removed 7 bases at V and 5 bases at J, with 9 bases between. The CDR3 consists of 11 residues. The CDR3 DNA follows: TGCAGCGGTTGGCGGGACAATGAGCAGTTCTTC. It yields the protein CSGWRDNEQFF.

The chain combines TRBV7-8 with TRBJ2-5; TRBD2 aligns across 10 bases. The CDR3 length is 15 residues. V trimming: 5 bases; J trimming: 6 bases; junction bases outside the gene matches: 9. Looked up from germline, CDR1 is SGHVS and CDR2 is FQNEAQ. CDR3 in DNA: TGTGCCAGCAGCGCGACGGGACTAGCGATGAAGACCCAGTACTTC. As protein: CASSATGLAMKTQYF.

The V call is TRBV30, the J call TRBJ2-5; tentatively, D is TRBD2 (6 bases). This CDR3 has 16 residues. Trimming took off 0 bases at V and 5 bases at J, with 19 bases between the two ends. The germline CDR1 and CDR2 sequences are GTSNPN and SVGIG (reference sequence). The CDR3 region is CAWSVGGGALGETQYF. In nucleotides, the CDR3 is TGTGCCTGGAGTGTAGGTGGAGGGGCCCTTGGGGAGACCCAGTACTTC.

This rearrangement joins TRBV15 to TRBJ1-5; D may be TRBD1 (6 bases). CDR3 length: 14 residues. The V gene's germline CDR1 is LNHNV and CDR2 YYDKDF (reference sequence). Trimming took 11 bases from V and 3 from J, leaving 17 bases between them. The DNA for the CDR3 is TGTGCCTCCGGAGGGGGGGGACACAATCAGCCCCAGCATTTT. Translated, it gives CASGGGGHNQPQHF.

A few counts support this clone. The CDR3 DNA reads as TGCGCCAGCAGCCATCAGGGGGGCAATCAGCCCCAGCATTTT. Protein product: CASSHQGGNQPQHF. The J gene is TRBJ1-5, the V gene TRBV4-1; TRBD1 agrees at 7 bases. The junction had 1 base not matched to a gene; V was cut back by 3 bases and J by 2 bases. The CDR3 consists of 14 residues. The germline V gene encodes CDR1 MGHRA and CDR2 YSYEKL.

Only a few counts were recorded for this clone. The chain combines TRBV7-9 with TRBJ2-7; D is possibly TRBD1 (6 bases). The CDR3 totals 16 residues. The V and J ends lost 5 bases and 5 bases respectively, with 22 bases between them. CDR1 is SEHNR, CDR2 FQNEAQ, per germline (reference sequence). CDR3 sequence (DNA): TGTGCCAGCAGCCCATCAGGTACAGGGAGTTGGCACGAGCAGTACTTC. Residues: CASSPSGTGSWHEQYF.

This clone appeared a few times. The chain couples TRBV14 to TRBJ2-1; D not certain. From germline, CDR1 is SGHDN and CDR2 FVKESK. The germline V and J ends were trimmed by 4 bases and 3 bases, with 16 bases remaining between them. The CDR3 contains 16 residues. DNA of the CDR3: TGTGCCAGCAGCCTCGCCAAAGAGTTTATCTACAATGAGCAGTTCTTC. Protein product: CASSLAKEFIYNEQFF.

In this sample, this clone turned up a few times. The chain couples TRBV5-1 to TRBJ1-1, with D perhaps TRBD1 (6 bases). The CDR3 sequence is 14 residues long. Trimming took off 3 bases at V and 1 base at J, with 10 bases between the two ends. The germline CDR1 and CDR2 sequences are SGHRS and YFSETQ. Here the CDR3 reads CASSSGTPNTEAFF. CDR3 bases: TGCGCCAGCAGCTCCGGGACACCGAACACTGAAGCTTTCTTT.

Turning to this clone: Germline and junction disagree at one end, which may indicate a read error. This chain joins TRBV7-9 and TRBJ1-2; perhaps TRBD1 as D (5 bases). CDR3 length: 13 amino acids. The germline CDR1 and CDR2 sequences are SEHNR and FQNEAQ (reference sequence). CDR3 region: CASTPPGGWLVSF. The CDR3 DNA reads as TGTGCCAGCACCCCACCCGGGGGTTGGTTGGTCTCGTTC.